Below are 20 T cell receptor beta chains sequenced from a single sample in a study of persistence of HIV-infected CD4 T cells. These receptors have no identified antigens. This nonspecific control used anti-CD3/anti-CD28 bead stimulation of CD4+ T cells. Responding CD4+ T cells were sorted by upregulation of both CD40 ligand and CD69. The libraries were made with immunoSEQ version 4 in survey mode. Here immunoSEQ multiplex PCR was the method, and the copy in TCRdb shows in-frame clones only, minus some. This sample has more than 35,000 clones; roughly 89% occur once, and the top ten carry approximately 1.4%. The sample consisted of CD4+ T cells sorted from PBMCs after roughly 18-hour stimulation, taken from a patient who received antiretroviral therapy. These receptors were collected from an adult man with HIV who was CMV-seropositive.

The V call is TRBV2, the J call TRBJ1-2; D is uncertain. With 7 bases removed from V and 5 bases from J, the gap between germline ends came to 8 bases. The CDR3 sequence is 11 residues long. The germline CDR1 and CDR2 sequences are SNHLY and FYNNEI. The CDR3 sequence: CASIRNYGYTF. Here the CDR3 DNA reads TGTGCCAGCATCCGAAATTATGGCTACACCTTC.

The genes are TRBV3-1 (or the pseudogene TRBV3-2) and TRBJ1-4, with D possibly TRBD1 on 6 matching bases. Trimming left V 8 bases short and J 7 bases short, with 17 bases between. Germline loops: CDR1 LGHDT, CDR2 YNNKEL (reference sequence). The CDR3 loop spans 14 amino acids. Here the CDR3 reads CASSTGGAGEKLFF. The CDR3 nucleotides are TGTGCCAGCTCAACTGGGGGGGCAGGTGAAAAACTGTTTTTT.

The gene calls are TRBV10-1 and TRBJ2-1; D gene uncertain. This CDR3 comprises 18 residues. Looked up from germline, CDR1 is WNHNN and CDR2 is SYGVQD (reference sequence). V was pared by 0 bases and J by 2 bases, with 17 bases between. The CDR3 sequence is CASSESRRSRLTYNEQFF. CDR3 DNA: TGCGCCAGCAGTGAGTCCCGGCGCTCCAGGCTCACCTACAATGAGCAGTTCTTC.

V and J are TRBV27 and TRBJ2-3; 9 nucleotides agree with TRBD1. The CDR3 totals 14 residues. After removal of 6 bases from V and 6 bases from J, the junction contained 7 bases not matched to a gene. The germline V gene encodes CDR1 MNHEY and CDR2 SMNVEV (reference sequence). The CDR3 reads CASRTTGGADTQYF. As DNA, the CDR3 is TGTGCCAGCAGGACAACAGGGGGCGCGGATACGCAGTATTTT.

V gene TRBV6-5 combines with J gene TRBJ1-5; the D gene is possibly TRBD1 (5 bases). The V and J ends lost 6 bases and 3 bases respectively, with 12 bases between them. The CDR3 covers 14 residues. The germline V gene has CDR1 MNHEY and CDR2 SVGAGI. The CDR3 bases are TGTGCCAGCAGATATCAGGGAAACAATCAGCCCCAGCATTTT. Its protein is CASRYQGNNQPQHF.

The CDR3: CASSGPGSGANVLTF. The CDR3 DNA reads TGTGCCAGCAGTGGCCCGGGGTCTGGGGCCAACGTCCTGACTTTC. V usage is TRBV2 and J usage is TRBJ2-6, with D possibly TRBD2 on 5 matching bases. The V end lost 4 bases, the J end lost 1 base, and 8 bases lay between the germline ends. The CDR3 has 15 amino acids. The germline CDR1 and CDR2 sequences are SNHLY and FYNNEI. The full variable domain, in which reference TRBV2 and TRBJ2-6 provide the parts outside the CDR3, is EPEVTQTPSHQVTQMGQEVILRCVPISNHLYFYWYRQILGQKVEFLVSFYNNEISEKSEIFDDQFSVERPDGSNFTLKIRSTKLEDSAMYFCASSGPGSGANVLTFGAGSRLTVL.

The chain carries TRBV27 and TRBJ1-2; D unclear. Germline V gives CDR1 MNHEY, CDR2 SMNVEV (reference sequence). V lost 2 bases to trimming and J lost 1 base, with 11 bases between them. The CDR3 contains 15 residues. The CDR3 reads CASSLGRDGNYGYTF. CDR3 nucleotides: TGTGCCAGCAGTTTAGGACGCGACGGTAACTATGGCTACACCTTC.

The chain recombines TRBV15 with TRBJ2-2; unclear D gene. The germline V and J ends were trimmed by 5 bases and 7 bases, with 17 bases remaining between them. CDR3 length: 15 amino acids. Germline V gene sequence: CDR1 LNHNV, CDR2 YYDKDF (reference sequence). CDR3 in amino acids: CATSPQAGVGGELFF. CDR3 nucleotide sequence: TGTGCCACCAGCCCCCAGGCTGGCGTGGGCGGGGAGCTGTTTTTT.

The V gene is TRBV3-1 (or the pseudogene TRBV3-2), the J gene TRBJ2-1; the match to TRBD2 covers 9 bases. V shed 1 base and J 6 bases; nucleotides not matched to a gene: 4. This CDR3 spans 15 amino acids. The germline gives CDR1 LGHDT, CDR2 YNNKEL (reference sequence). The CDR3 region has the DNA TGTGCCAGCAGCCAAGGCGGGAGGGCCCTCAATGAGCAGTTCTTC. Its translation: CASSQGGRALNEQFF.

The chain links TRBV24-1 to TRBJ2-3, with 8 bases identical to TRBD2. The V and J ends lost 2 bases and 6 bases, in that order; junction bases with no gene match: 9. The CDR3 has 16 amino acids. Germline assignment: CDR1 KGHDR and CDR2 SFDVKD. The CDR3 is CATSDSAAGGRDTQYF. CDR3 nucleotide sequence: TGTGCCACCAGTGATTCCGCCGCGGGGGGCCGGGATACGCAGTATTTT.

V is TRBV19 and J is TRBJ1-1, with unresolved D. The V and J ends lost 5 bases and 1 base respectively, with 11 bases between them. The CDR3 spans 14 residues. Per the germline V gene, CDR1 is LNHDA and CDR2 is SQIVND (reference sequence). CDR3 in DNA: TGTGCCAGTAGTCCGTCGGTGGGGAACACTGAAGCTTTCTTT. This translates into CASSPSVGNTEAFF.

The sample holds one count of this clone. The chain is built from TRBV19 and TRBJ1-5; D call uncertain. With 3 bases removed from V and 0 bases from J, the gap between germline ends came to 6 bases. From germline, CDR1 is LNHDA and CDR2 SQIVND (reference sequence). The CDR3 runs 14 residues. DNA for the CDR3: TGTGCCAGTAGTATTGGCGATAGCAATCAGCCCCAGCATTTT. It codes for CASSIGDSNQPQHF.

In DNA form, the CDR3 reads TGTGCCAGCAGCTGGGACGCAACTTCCTACGAGCAGTACTTC. Protein product: CASSWDATSYEQYF. The genes are TRBV5-5 and TRBJ2-7; D tentatively fits TRBD1 or TRBD2 (5 bases each). Per the germline V gene, CDR1 is SGHKS and CDR2 is YYEKEE (reference sequence). V was clipped by 3 bases and J by 1 base, with 11 bases between them. The CDR3 is 14 residues long.

J is TRBJ2-7 and V is TRBV25-1; the D is unclear. This CDR3 region has 14 residues. The V and J ends lost 3 bases and 0 bases respectively, with 9 bases between them. Germline-derived CDR1 and CDR2 are MGHDK and SYGVNS. The chain's CDR3 is CASSDTSSSYEQYF. CDR3 coding DNA: TGTGCCAGCAGTGATACAAGTAGCTCCTACGAGCAGTACTTC.

The rearrangement uses TRBV11-2 and TRBJ2-5, with 7 positions matching TRBD2. The CDR3 runs 14 residues. The ends lost 3 bases at V and 5 bases at J; junction bases unmatched: 6. Germline V lookup: CDR1 SGHAT, CDR2 FQNNGV. CDR3 sequence: CASSFREGGETQYF. CDR3 coding DNA: TGTGCCAGCAGCTTTAGGGAGGGAGGGGAGACCCAGTACTTC. Based on the CDR3 plus reference TRBV11-2 and TRBJ2-5, the full variable domain is EAGVAQSPRYKIIEKRQSVAFWCNPISGHATLYWYQQILGQGPKLLIQFQNNGVVDDSQLPKDRFSAERLKGVDSTLKIQPAKLEDSAVYLCASSFREGGETQYFGPGTRLLVL.

This clone was observed a handful of times. The CDR3 spells CASSTAHSYEQYF. CDR3 bases: TGTGCCAGCAGCACGGCCCACTCCTACGAGCAGTACTTC. The chain couples TRBV5-5 to TRBJ2-7; no firm D call. The germline V gene has CDR1 SGHKS and CDR2 YYEKEE (reference sequence). Between the trimmed V and J ends, which lost 4 bases and 0 bases, there was a span of 8 bases. The CDR3 has 13 amino acids.

The J gene is TRBJ2-2, the V gene TRBV4-3; tentatively, D is TRBD1 (6 bases). Germline CDR1 and CDR2: LGHNA and YSLEER. This CDR3 has 15 amino acids. V lost 5 bases to trimming and J lost 6 bases, with 16 bases between them. The CDR3 here is CASSGGPGVAGELFF. The CDR3 DNA follows: TGCGCCAGCAGCGGCGGGCCAGGGGTGGCCGGGGAGCTGTTTTTT.

The chain combines TRBV30 with TRBJ1-1; tentative D call: TRBD1 (6 bases). Germline loops: CDR1 GTSNPN, CDR2 SVGIG (reference sequence). The CDR3 has 13 amino acids. Trimming shortened V by 5 bases and J by 5 bases, and 15 bases separated the two germline ends. The CDR3, as DNA: TGTGCCTGGCGGGGGCTCGGGGCGACTGAAGCTTTCTTT. It is translated as CAWRGLGATEAFF. The complete variable domain, with remaining parts taken from reference TRBV30 and TRBJ1-1, reads SQTIHQWPATLVQPVGSPLSLECTVEGTSNPNLYWYRQAAGRGLQLLFYSVGIGQISSEVPQNLSASRPQDRQFILSSKKLLLSDSGFYLCAWRGLGATEAFFGQGTRLTVV.

V gene TRBV7-2 combines with J gene TRBJ2-1; 7 nucleotides agree with TRBD2. V lost 2 bases and J lost 6; bases outside the gene matches: 13. The germline V gene has CDR1 SGHTA and CDR2 FQGNSA. The CDR3 extends over 17 amino acids. The CDR3 here is CASSLRRLRGSLNEQFF. For the CDR3, the DNA is TGTGCCAGCAGCTTAAGGCGCCTACGCGGGAGCCTCAATGAGCAGTTCTTC. The full variable domain, completed using reference TRBV7-2 and TRBJ2-1, is GAGVSQSPSNKVTEKGKDVELRCDPISGHTALYWYRQSLGQGLEFLIYFQGNSAPDKSGLPSDRFSAERTGGSVSTLTIQRTQQEDSAVYLCASSLRRLRGSLNEQFFGPGTRLTVL.

This clone occurred once. The chain couples TRBV20-1 to TRBJ1-1; weak D call: TRBD1 (5 bases). The CDR3 spans 11 residues. From germline, CDR1 is DFQATT and CDR2 SNEGSKA (reference sequence). The V end lost 7 bases, the J end lost 4 bases, and 10 bases lay between the germline ends. CDR3 protein: CSVTGGTEAFF. CDR3 in DNA: TGCAGTGTTACGGGGGGCACTGAAGCTTTCTTT.